These T cell receptor beta chains were read from a single sample in a study of cytomegalovirus exposure and HLA in healthy donors. Produced via immunoSEQ multiplex PCR; TCRdb's table is partial and in-frame only. Of 200,000 to 250,000 clones listed, 76% were seen once; the top ten hold around 0.63%. Sequences were obtained from PBMCs. The receptors were gathered from a man between 18 and 35 years old in good health and CMV-seronegative. CDR3s include the opening cysteine and the closing phenylalanine or tryptophan. A D gene is named only where the DNA matches it firmly. The size field is filled for only some rows; it gives once, few, many or a size class.

j_gene: TRBJ2-1
v_gene: TRBV5-1
abundance: .
len: 18
d_gene: .
CDR3nt: TGCGCCAGCAGCACCCGGACACGAACATGGGGCTCCCACAATGAGCAGTTCTTC
CDR3aa: CASSTRTRTWGSHNEQFF

j_gene: TRBJ1-1
v_gene: TRBV6-5
abundance: .
len: 14
d_gene: .
CDR3nt: TGTGCCAGCAGTTACGGGGGGGGGAACACTGAAGCTTTCTTT
CDR3aa: CASSYGGGNTEAFF

j_gene: TRBJ1-3
v_gene: TRBV2
abundance: .
len: 15
d_gene: .
CDR3nt: TGTGCCAGCAGTGAAGGGGGGGTCTCTGGAAACACCATATATTTT
CDR3aa: CASSEGGVSGNTIYF

j_gene: TRBJ1-1
v_gene: TRBV7-9
abundance: .
len: 14
d_gene: .
CDR3nt: TGTGCCAGCAGCCCCCCCGGGTCGACCACTGAAGCTTTCTTT
CDR3aa: CASSPPGSTTEAFF

j_gene: TRBJ2-7
v_gene: TRBV6-1
abundance: .
len: 12
d_gene: .
CDR3nt: TGTGCCAGCAGGGAGGGCTCCTACGAGCAGTACTTC
CDR3aa: CASREGSYEQYF

j_gene: TRBJ1-1
v_gene: TRBV11-3
abundance: .
len: 13
d_gene: .
CDR3nt: TGTGCCAGCAGCTTACGGGAGAACACTGAAGCTTTCTTT
CDR3aa: CASSLRENTEAFF

j_gene: TRBJ1-2
v_gene: TRBV7-9
abundance: .
len: 15
d_gene: .
CDR3nt: TGTGCCAGCAGCTGGAGCGGGGGGCTGTCCTATGGCTACACCTTC
CDR3aa: CASSWSGGLSYGYTF

j_gene: TRBJ2-1
v_gene: TRBV14
abundance: .
len: 19
d_gene: TRBD2
CDR3nt: TGTGCCAGCAGCCAAGAGATTGGGGCTAGCGGGCTCTCCTACAATGAGCAGTTCTTC
CDR3aa: CASSQEIGASGLSYNEQFF

j_gene: TRBJ1-1
v_gene: TRBV30
abundance: few
len: 14
d_gene: TRBD1
CDR3nt: TGTGCCTGGAGTTTGTGGCAGGGGGTGGGTGAAGCTTTCTTT
CDR3aa: CAWSLWQGVGEAFF

j_gene: TRBJ1-1
v_gene: TRBV10-3
abundance: .
len: 13
d_gene: .
CDR3nt: TGTGCCATCAGCGCACTCATGAACACTGAAGCTTTCTTT
CDR3aa: CAISALMNTEAFF

j_gene: TRBJ1-1
v_gene: TRBV27
abundance: .
len: 14
d_gene: .
CDR3nt: TGTGCCAGCAGTTTACAGGGATGGGACACTGAAGCTTTCTTT
CDR3aa: CASSLQGWDTEAFF

j_gene: TRBJ2-5
v_gene: TRBV27
abundance: .
len: 15
d_gene: .
CDR3nt: TGTGCCAGCAGTTTATCTTCAGGGCGACAAGAGACCCAGTACTTC
CDR3aa: CASSLSSGRQETQYF

j_gene: TRBJ1-6
v_gene: TRBV6-5
abundance: .
len: 14
d_gene: .
CDR3nt: TGTGCCAGCAGTCCAGGGTTGGGCAATTCACCCCTCCACTTT
CDR3aa: CASSPGLGNSPLHF

j_gene: TRBJ2-3
v_gene: TRBV5-1
abundance: .
len: 14
d_gene: TRBD2
CDR3nt: TGCGCCAGCAGCTTGGAACGGGAGGGGGATACGCAGTATTTT
CDR3aa: CASSLEREGDTQYF

j_gene: TRBJ2-1
v_gene: TRBV30
abundance: .
len: 15
d_gene: TRBD2
CDR3nt: TGTGCCTGGAGTCAACTAGCGGGAGCGAACAATGAGCAGTTCTTC
CDR3aa: CAWSQLAGANNEQFF

j_gene: TRBJ2-7
v_gene: TRBV5-1
abundance: .
len: 13
d_gene: .
CDR3nt: TGCGCCAGCAGCTGGGGACTTTCATACGAGCAGTACTTC
CDR3aa: CASSWGLSYEQYF

j_gene: TRBJ1-3
v_gene: TRBV2
abundance: .
len: 14
d_gene: .
CDR3nt: TGTGCCAGCAGTCGGCGGGACTCTGGAAACACCATATATTTT
CDR3aa: CASSRRDSGNTIYF

j_gene: TRBJ2-1
v_gene: TRBV7-9
abundance: .
len: 15
d_gene: .
CDR3nt: TGTGCCAGCAGCTATAGCGCAGGAGTGATCGATGAGCAGTTCTTC
CDR3aa: CASSYSAGVIDEQFF

j_gene: TRBJ2-1
v_gene: TRBV7-6
abundance: .
len: 15
d_gene: TRBD2
CDR3nt: TGTGCCAGCAGCTTAGGACTAGCGGAGTACAATGGGCAGTTCTTC
CDR3aa: CASSLGLAEYNGQFF

j_gene: TRBJ2-2
v_gene: TRBV5-1
abundance: .
len: 16
d_gene: TRBD1
CDR3nt: TGCGCCAGCAGCTTGGCCACGACAGGGGGATCGGGGGAGCTGTTTTTT
CDR3aa: CASSLATTGGSGELFF

j_gene: TRBJ2-1
v_gene: TRBV4-1
abundance: .
len: 17
d_gene: TRBD2
CDR3nt: TGCGCCAGCAGCCACCCGGTTCTAGCGGGAGGGGACAATGAGCAGTTCTTC
CDR3aa: CASSHPVLAGGDNEQFF

j_gene: TRBJ2-3
v_gene: TRBV6-4
abundance: .
len: 13
d_gene: .
CDR3nt: TGTGCCAGCAGTACAGGGAGCACAGATACGCAGTATTTT
CDR3aa: CASSTGSTDTQYF

j_gene: TRBJ2-3
v_gene: TRBV7-6
abundance: .
len: 18
d_gene: TRBD2
CDR3nt: TGTGCCAGCAGCCGTCGTGTTAGCGGGTCGGCAGTGACAGATACGCAGTATTTT
CDR3aa: CASSRRVSGSAVTDTQYF

j_gene: TRBJ2-1
v_gene: TRBV28
abundance: .
len: 13
d_gene: .
CDR3nt: TGTGCCAGCAGTTTCGTAGTCTACAATGAGCAGTTCTTC
CDR3aa: CASSFVVYNEQFF

j_gene: TRBJ1-2
v_gene: TRBV5-1
abundance: once
len: 12
d_gene: .
CDR3nt: TGCGCCAGCGCGGACAGCTTATATGGCTACACCTTC
CDR3aa: CASADSLYGYTF

j_gene: TRBJ2-1
v_gene: TRBV30
abundance: .
len: 19
d_gene: TRBD2
CDR3nt: TGTGCCTGGAGGACCCCCGGGACTAGCGGGGGGAGCTCCTACAATGAGCAGTTCTTC
CDR3aa: CAWRTPGTSGGSSYNEQFF

j_gene: TRBJ1-1
v_gene: TRBV7-9
abundance: .
len: 13
d_gene: .
CDR3nt: TGTTCCAGCAGCCCCCTATCGGCGGGGGAAGCTTTCTTT
CDR3aa: CSSSPLSAGEAFF

j_gene: TRBJ2-3
v_gene: TRBV9
abundance: once
len: 13
d_gene: TRBD1
CDR3nt: TGTGCCAGCAGCGTAGCCGACAGGGCGACGCAGTATTTT
CDR3aa: CASSVADRATQYF

j_gene: TRBJ2-1
v_gene: TRBV19
abundance: .
len: 15
d_gene: .
CDR3nt: TGTGCCAGTAGGGCTGGGGGGGGCCGGGGAACTGAGCAGTTCTTC
CDR3aa: CASRAGGGRGTEQFF

j_gene: TRBJ2-7
v_gene: TRBV18
abundance: .
len: 15
d_gene: .
CDR3nt: TGTGCCAGCTCACCTTCTGGGGGGAGCATCTACGAGCAGTACTTC
CDR3aa: CASSPSGGSIYEQYF

j_gene: TRBJ2-3
v_gene: TRBV18
abundance: .
len: 12
d_gene: .
CDR3nt: TGTGCCAGCTCACCAGACTCATATACGCAGTATTTT
CDR3aa: CASSPDSYTQYF

j_gene: TRBJ2-4
v_gene: TRBV18
abundance: once
len: 14
d_gene: .
CDR3nt: TGTGCCAGCTCACCGCAACTAGCCAAAAACATTCAGTACTTC
CDR3aa: CASSPQLAKNIQYF

j_gene: TRBJ2-7
v_gene: TRBV6-1
abundance: .
len: 14
d_gene: TRBD2
CDR3nt: TGTGCCAGCAGCTCTAGCGGGAGTCTGAGAGAGCAGTACTTC
CDR3aa: CASSSSGSLREQYF

j_gene: TRBJ2-5
v_gene: TRBV5-1
abundance: .
len: 15
d_gene: .
CDR3nt: TGCGCCAGCAGCTCCCCGACAGGTTACCAAGAGACCCAGTACTTC
CDR3aa: CASSSPTGYQETQYF

j_gene: TRBJ2-7
v_gene: TRBV7-7
abundance: .
len: 15
d_gene: .
CDR3nt: TGTGCTAGCAGCTTAGGGCAGGGTAGCTCCTACGAGCAGTACTTC
CDR3aa: CASSLGQGSSYEQYF

j_gene: TRBJ1-5
v_gene: TRBV29-1
abundance: .
len: 13
d_gene: TRBD1
CDR3nt: TGCAGCGTTACAACAGGGGGCAATCAGCCCCAGCATTTT
CDR3aa: CSVTTGGNQPQHF

j_gene: TRBJ2-7
v_gene: TRBV7-6
abundance: .
len: 14
d_gene: .
CDR3nt: TGTGCCAGCAGCTTAATCGGGAGCTCCTACGAGCAGTACTTC
CDR3aa: CASSLIGSSYEQYF

j_gene: TRBJ1-6
v_gene: TRBV19
abundance: .
len: 16
d_gene: TRBD1
CDR3nt: TGTGCCAGTAGTGACCGAAGGACAGGGAACAATTCACCCCTCCACTTT
CDR3aa: CASSDRRTGNNSPLHF

j_gene: TRBJ2-1
v_gene: TRBV5-4
abundance: .
len: 13
d_gene: TRBD2
CDR3nt: TGTGCCAGCAGCACCGCTAGCGGGAGGTTGCAGTTCTTC
CDR3aa: CASSTASGRLQFF

j_gene: TRBJ2-1
v_gene: TRBV5-6
abundance: few
len: 13
d_gene: .
CDR3nt: TGTGCCAGCAGCGTGGGCAGCTACAATGAGCAGTTCTTC
CDR3aa: CASSVGSYNEQFF

j_gene: TRBJ2-2
v_gene: TRBV29-1
abundance: .
len: 15
d_gene: TRBD2
CDR3nt: TGCAGCGTTGGGGGGGAGCGGGAGGTAATCGGGGAGCTGTTTTTT
CDR3aa: CSVGGEREVIGELFF

j_gene: TRBJ1-6
v_gene: TRBV9
abundance: .
len: 16
d_gene: .
CDR3nt: TGTGCCAGCAGCGGAGGGAACAGCGAGTTAAATTCACCCCTCCACTTT
CDR3aa: CASSGGNSELNSPLHF

j_gene: TRBJ2-1
v_gene: TRBV18
abundance: .
len: 14
d_gene: TRBD2
CDR3nt: TGTGCCAGCTCACCAAACCGGGGGGGAAATGAGCAGTTCTTC
CDR3aa: CASSPNRGGNEQFF

j_gene: TRBJ2-1
v_gene: TRBV19
abundance: .
len: 16
d_gene: .
CDR3nt: TGTGCCAGTAGTACACAGGGGGGGGTAGGTTTCTATGAGCAGTTCTTC
CDR3aa: CASSTQGGVGFYEQFF

j_gene: TRBJ1-4
v_gene: TRBV5-6
abundance: .
len: 15
d_gene: .
CDR3nt: TGTGCCAGCAGCTTGTTCCAGGGAGGGAATGAAAAACTGTTTTTT
CDR3aa: CASSLFQGGNEKLFF

j_gene: TRBJ1-1
v_gene: TRBV2
abundance: .
len: 11
d_gene: .
CDR3nt: TGTGCCATTCCCGCGGGCACTGAAGCTTTCTTT
CDR3aa: CAIPAGTEAFF

j_gene: TRBJ1-2
v_gene: TRBV19
abundance: .
len: 13
d_gene: TRBD1
CDR3nt: TGTGCCAGTAGTACAGGGACAGGGTGGGGCTACACCTTC
CDR3aa: CASSTGTGWGYTF

j_gene: TRBJ1-2
v_gene: TRBV10-1
abundance: .
len: 13
d_gene: .
CDR3nt: TGCGCCAGCAGTGAGGACAGTCCCTATGGCTACACCTTC
CDR3aa: CASSEDSPYGYTF

j_gene: TRBJ2-7
v_gene: TRBV11-2
abundance: .
len: 12
d_gene: .
CDR3nt: TGTGCCAGCAGCCTCTCAGGGGACGAGCAGTACTTC
CDR3aa: CASSLSGDEQYF

j_gene: TRBJ1-1
v_gene: TRBV1
abundance: once
len: 18
d_gene: .
CDR3nt: TGCACCAGCAGCCAAGATCACAGGACAGGGTTCGGGAACACTGAAGCTTTCTTT
CDR3aa: CTSSQDHRTGFGNTEAFF

j_gene: TRBJ2-7
v_gene: TRBV10-3
abundance: .
len: 12
d_gene: .
CDR3nt: TGTGCCGTTGCCAGGGCAACCTACGAGCAGTACTTC
CDR3aa: CAVARATYEQYF

j_gene: TRBJ2-7
v_gene: TRBV7-8
abundance: .
len: 17
d_gene: TRBD2
CDR3nt: TGTGCCAGCAGCTTATTCGTCCGGACTAGCGCTTTCTACGAGCAGTACTTC
CDR3aa: CASSLFVRTSAFYEQYF

j_gene: TRBJ1-1
v_gene: TRBV25-1
abundance: .
len: 12
d_gene: .
CDR3nt: TGTGCCAGCACCACAGGCAAGGGGCCGGCTTTCTTT
CDR3aa: CASTTGKGPAFF

j_gene: TRBJ2-5
v_gene: TRBV5-6
abundance: .
len: 13
d_gene: .
CDR3nt: TGTGCCAGCAGCTTGGACTGGGCAGAGACCCAGTACTTC
CDR3aa: CASSLDWAETQYF

j_gene: TRBJ2-7
v_gene: TRBV2
abundance: .
len: 13
d_gene: .
CDR3nt: TGTGCCAGCAGCTTAGAGCCGGGGGACGAGCAGTACTTC
CDR3aa: CASSLEPGDEQYF

j_gene: TRBJ1-2
v_gene: TRBV25-1
abundance: once
len: 12
d_gene: .
CDR3nt: TGTGCCAGCAGTGTAGGGGTCGGGGGCTACACCTTC
CDR3aa: CASSVGVGGYTF

j_gene: TRBJ1-1
v_gene: TRBV19
abundance: .
len: 15
d_gene: TRBD1
CDR3nt: TGTGCCACCACGGACCAGGGGGGATCGGATACTGAAGCTTTCTTT
CDR3aa: CATTDQGGSDTEAFF

j_gene: TRBJ2-7
v_gene: TRBV7-9
abundance: few
len: 13
d_gene: .
CDR3nt: TGTGCCAGCAGCGGGGGGGGCAACCACGAGCAGTACTTC
CDR3aa: CASSGGGNHEQYF

j_gene: TRBJ1-4
v_gene: TRBV5-1
abundance: .
len: 14
d_gene: .
CDR3nt: TGCGCCAGCAGCTTGAGGGGGGGTAATAGGGAACTGCTTTTT
CDR3aa: CASSLRGGNRELLF